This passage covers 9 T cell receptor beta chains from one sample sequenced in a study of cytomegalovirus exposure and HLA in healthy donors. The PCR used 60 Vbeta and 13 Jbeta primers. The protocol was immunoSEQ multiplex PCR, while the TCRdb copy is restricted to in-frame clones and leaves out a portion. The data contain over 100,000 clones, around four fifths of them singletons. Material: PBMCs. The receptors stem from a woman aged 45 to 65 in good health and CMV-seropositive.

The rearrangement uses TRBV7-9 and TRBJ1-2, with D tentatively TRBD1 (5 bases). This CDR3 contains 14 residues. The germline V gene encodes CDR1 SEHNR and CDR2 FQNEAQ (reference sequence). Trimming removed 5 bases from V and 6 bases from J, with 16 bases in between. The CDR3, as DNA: TGTGCCAGCAGCCCGACGATGCCCAGGGATGGCTACACCTTC. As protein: CASSPTMPRDGYTF.

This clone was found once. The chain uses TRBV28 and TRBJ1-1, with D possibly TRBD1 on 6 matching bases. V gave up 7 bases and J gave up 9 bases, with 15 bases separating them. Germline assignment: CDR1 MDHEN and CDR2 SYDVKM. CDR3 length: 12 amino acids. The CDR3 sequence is CASTFDRTKAFF. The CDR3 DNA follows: TGTGCCAGCACCTTCGACAGGACCAAAGCTTTCTTT.

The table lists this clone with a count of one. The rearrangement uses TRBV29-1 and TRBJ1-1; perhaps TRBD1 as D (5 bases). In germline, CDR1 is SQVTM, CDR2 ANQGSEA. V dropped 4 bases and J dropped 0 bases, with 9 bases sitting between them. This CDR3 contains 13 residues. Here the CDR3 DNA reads TGCAGCGTTGGGGGACTGATGAACACTGAAGCTTTCTTT. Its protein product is CSVGGLMNTEAFF. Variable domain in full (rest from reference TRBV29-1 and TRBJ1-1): SAVISQKPSRDICQRGTSLTIQCQVDSQVTMMFWYRQQPGQSLTLIATANQGSEATYESGFVIDKFPISRPNLTFSTLTVSNMSPEDSSIYLCSVGGLMNTEAFFGQGTRLTVV.

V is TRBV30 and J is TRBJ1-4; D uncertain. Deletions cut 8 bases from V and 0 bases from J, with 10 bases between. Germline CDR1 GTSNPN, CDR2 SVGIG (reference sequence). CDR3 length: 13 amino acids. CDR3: CALAETTNEKLFF. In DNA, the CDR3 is TGTGCCCTTGCCGAGACAACTAATGAAAAACTGTTTTTT.

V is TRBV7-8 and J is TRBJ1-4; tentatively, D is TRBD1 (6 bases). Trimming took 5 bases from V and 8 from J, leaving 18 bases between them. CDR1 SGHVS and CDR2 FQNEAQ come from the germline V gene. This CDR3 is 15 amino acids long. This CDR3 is CASSLVGAGQEKLFF. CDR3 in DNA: TGTGCCAGCAGCCTGGTGGGGGCAGGGCAGGAAAAACTGTTTTTT.

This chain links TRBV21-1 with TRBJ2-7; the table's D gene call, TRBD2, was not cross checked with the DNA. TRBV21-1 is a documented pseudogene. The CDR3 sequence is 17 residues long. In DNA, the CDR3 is TGTGCCAGCAGCAAAGCGGCACTAGCGGGAGGTACCTACGAGCAGTACTTC. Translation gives CASSKAALAGGTYEQYF.

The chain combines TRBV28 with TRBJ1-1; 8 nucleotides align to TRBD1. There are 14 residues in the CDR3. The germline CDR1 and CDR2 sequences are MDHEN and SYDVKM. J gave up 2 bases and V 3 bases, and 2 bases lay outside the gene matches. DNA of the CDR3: TGTGCCAGCAGTTTCACAGGGGGAAACACTGAAGCTTTCTTT. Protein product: CASSFTGGNTEAFF.

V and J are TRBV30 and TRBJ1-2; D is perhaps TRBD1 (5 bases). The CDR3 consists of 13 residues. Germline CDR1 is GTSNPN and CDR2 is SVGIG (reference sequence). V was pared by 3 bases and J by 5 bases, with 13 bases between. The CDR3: CAWSLPRAYGYTF. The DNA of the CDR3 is TGTGCCTGGAGCCTTCCCAGGGCTTATGGCTACACCTTC.

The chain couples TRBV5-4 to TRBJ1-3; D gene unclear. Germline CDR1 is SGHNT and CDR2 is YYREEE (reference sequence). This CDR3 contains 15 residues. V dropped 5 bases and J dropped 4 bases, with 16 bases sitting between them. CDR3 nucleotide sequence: TGTGCCAGCAGAGACCCGGAGGCGGGCGGAAACACCATATATTTT. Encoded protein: CASRDPEAGGNTIYF.